Listed below are T cell receptor beta chains from one sample, sequenced in a study of prognosis after radiotherapy for stage I lung cancer. Each CDR3 protein gets one entry after TCRdb re-called the multiplex PCR reads with MiXCR. The repertoire holds around 26,000 distinct CDR3 sequences, about 45% seen once, with about 15% in the top ten. Sequenced here: PBMCs, sampled before or after stereotactic body radiation therapy (not recorded which). These receptors were taken from a donor at least 50 years old with non-small cell lung cancer. CDR3s include the opening cysteine and the closing phenylalanine or tryptophan. Each record gives: clone size, J gene, V gene, D gene, CDR3 DNA, CDR3 protein. D genes are given only for firm matches. A row's size may be missing; if present it is once, few, many or a size class.

many | TRBJ2-1 | TRBV30 | TRBD1 | TGTGCCTGGAAACAGGGGGATAATTACAATGAGCAGTTCTTC | CAWKQGDNYNEQFF
few | TRBJ2-1 | TRBV7-3 | . | TGTGCCAGCAGCGAGGTAGCAGGCAATGAGCAGTTCTTC | CASSEVAGNEQFF
. | TRBJ1-6 | TRBV20-1 | . | TGCAGTGCCCAGCTACCAACAGTGTATCTCTTTGATTCACCCCTCCACTTT | CSAQLPTVYLFDSPLHF
few | TRBJ2-5 | TRBV18 | . | TGTGCCAGCTCACCGACCTTGGGTGAGACCCAGTACTTC | CASSPTLGETQYF
few | TRBJ1-1 | TRBV28 | . | TGTGCCGGCAGTCCAGTTTGGGGCGGTGACACTGAAACTTTCTTT | CAGSPVWGGDTETFF
many | TRBJ1-5 | TRBV2 | . | TGTGCCAGCAGTGAATTCGGACAGCCCAATCAGCCCCAGCATTTT | CASSEFGQPNQPQHF
. | TRBJ2-3 | TRBV5-1 | . | TGCGCCGGCAGCGGAGGGAGAGGCTCCACAGATACGCAGTATTTT | CAGSGGRGSTDTQYF
many | TRBJ1-2 | TRBV5-4 | . | TGTGCCAGCAGCGTTTTCAGGGTTGAGAACTATGGCTACACCTTC | CASSVFRVENYGYTF
. | TRBJ2-1 | TRBV27 | TRBD1 | TGTGCCAGCAGCCCGGGACAGAACTTCTATGAGCAGTTCTTC | CASSPGQNFYEQFF
many | TRBJ2-3 | TRBV20-1 | TRBD1 | TGCAGTGCTATAGATACCGGGACAGGGGGAGGAGATACGCAGTATTTT | CSAIDTGTGGGDTQYF
. | TRBJ2-7 | TRBV7-3 | . | TGTGCCAGCAGTTTAAACAGGGCGGACGAGCAGTACTTC | CASSLNRADEQYF
. | TRBJ2-2 | TRBV5-1 | TRBD2 | TGCGCCAGCAGCCTGGAGGGGACTAGCGGGAACACCGTGGAGCTGTTTTTT | CASSLEGTSGNTVELFF
many | TRBJ2-7 | TRBV19 | . | TGTGCCAGTAGTATATTCAACGGCGAGCAGTACTTC | CASSIFNGEQYF
. | TRBJ2-3 | TRBV11-3 | . | TGTGCCAGCAGCTTTGGGCTGGCGGGGTCCGGATTTAGAACAGATACGCAGTATTTT | CASSFGLAGSGFRTDTQYF
many | TRBJ2-1 | TRBV20-1 | . | TGCAGTGCTAGTTATGGATGGGGACTGGGTGACGACAATGAGCAGTTCTTC | CSASYGWGLGDDNEQFF
many | TRBJ1-1 | TRBV5-1 | TRBD1 | TGCGCCAGCAGGGGACAGCCTCACACTGAAGCTTTCTTT | CASRGQPHTEAFF
. | TRBJ2-3 | TRBV15 | TRBD1 | TGTGCCACCAGCAGGGCTCCGGGACAGGGAACAGATACGCAGTATTTT | CATSRAPGQGTDTQYF
once | TRBJ2-7 | TRBV28 | . | TGTGCCAGCAGTTTTGGTAGCGTGCCCGTCTCAAGCGAGCATTACTTC | CASSFGSVPVSSEHYF
. | TRBJ2-2 | TRBV9 | . | TGTGCCAGCAGCGTACTGGGTACAGCGAACACCGGGGAGCTGTTTTTT | CASSVLGTANTGELFF
. | TRBJ2-2 | TRBV6-1 | TRBD2 | TGTGCCAGCATACTCGCTGGTAGCGGGGGCGCCGGGGAGCTGTTTTTT | CASILAGSGGAGELFF
few | TRBJ1-6 | TRBV19 | . | TGTGCCAGCACCACGGGGAATTCACCCCTCCACTTT | CASTTGNSPLHF
. | TRBJ2-3 | TRBV27 | . | TGTGCCAGCAGTTCCTCCGGGACTGTCAGAATTCTAACTAGCACAGATACGCAGTATTTT | CASSSSGTVRILTSTDTQYF
medium-sized | TRBJ2-2 | TRBV2 | . | TGTGCCAGCAGCGGTATGGATACCACCGGGGAGCTGTTTTTT | CASSGMDTTGELFF
. | TRBJ1-1 | TRBV7-3 | TRBD1 | TGTGCCAGCAGCTTAAACAGGGGGGGAGTGACTGAAGCTTTCTTT | CASSLNRGGVTEAFF
many | TRBJ2-7 | TRBV7-8 | . | TGTGCCAGCAGCGTAGACAGACCATACGAGCAGTACTTC | CASSVDRPYEQYF
medium-sized | TRBJ1-1 | TRBV12-3/TRBV12-4 | TRBD1 | TGTGCCAGCAGTTTTGGGACAGGGATGAGGAACACTGAAGCTTTCTTT | CASSFGTGMRNTEAFF
. | TRBJ2-2 | TRBV27 | . | TGTGCCAGCGGGGGCGGGTGTGCGCAGCACGGTGAGCTGTTTTTT | CASGGGCAQHGELFF
medium-sized | TRBJ1-5 | TRBV6-1 | . | TGTGCCAGCAGCCGCACAGGGAGTAAAAGGGAGCCCCAGCATTTT | CASSRTGSKREPQHF
. | TRBJ2-2 | TRBV6-2/TRBV6-3 | . | TGTGCCAGCACTTCGACGGACACCGGGGTGCTGTTTTTT | CASTSTDTGVLFF
. | TRBJ2-5 | TRBV9 | . | TGTGCCAGCAGCGTACCTTGGGGACAAGAGACCCAGTACTTC | CASSVPWGQETQYF
many | TRBJ1-3 | TRBV9 | . | TGTGCCAGCAGCACCGGACAAGGTCTCTCTGGAAACACCATATATTTT | CASSTGQGLSGNTIYF
. | TRBJ1-1 | TRBV5-1 | . | TGCGCCAGCAGCTCCGACAGGATGGTGGCTGAAGCTTTCTTT | CASSSDRMVAEAFF
many | TRBJ2-2 | TRBV5-6 | TRBD2 | TGTGCCAGGATGGGACTAGCGGGACGCACCGGGGAGCTGTTTTTT | CARMGLAGRTGELFF
. | TRBJ1-5 | TRBV3-1 | . | TGTGCCAGCAGCCAAGATACTAATCAGCCCCAGCATTTT | CASSQDTNQPQHF
. | TRBJ2-1 | TRBV11-3 | . | TGTGCCAGCAGCTTAGGGGCAGGCTTCATGGTCAATGAGCAGTTCTTC | CASSLGAGFMVNEQFF
many | TRBJ2-1 | TRBV3-1 | . | TGTGCCAGCAGCCAAGGGGGGGACAGCTACAATGAGCAGTTCTTC | CASSQGGDSYNEQFF
many | TRBJ1-1 | TRBV4-3 | . | TGCGCCAGCAGCCAAGATACGCCTACTACTGAAGCTTTCTTT | CASSQDTPTTEAFF
many | TRBJ2-1 | TRBV4-2 | . | TGTGCCAGCAGTAGGGACCCACAAACATCGAGCTCCTACAATGAGCAGTTCTTC | CASSRDPQTSSSYNEQFF
many | TRBJ2-7 | TRBV18 | TRBD2 | TGTGCCAGCTCCGCTAATTTAGATGGGACTAGCGGGACTGGGCAGTACTTC | CASSANLDGTSGTGQYF
. | TRBJ2-7 | TRBV6-1 | TRBD2 | TGTGCCAGCAGGGGACTAGCGGGTCCAGAGCAGCACTTC | CASRGLAGPEQHF
. | TRBJ2-1 | TRBV20-1 | . | TGCAGTGCGTCCCGTACTAGCATTGAGCAGTTCTTC | CSASRTSIEQFF
many | TRBJ2-3 | TRBV7-9 | . | TGTGCCAGCAGCCTGCTAGGAGTTGGTACAGGTACGCAGTATTTT | CASSLLGVGTGTQYF
few | TRBJ2-5 | TRBV7-9 | . | TGTGCCAGCAGATTAGGAACAGCAAAATCTGCCCAGTACTTC | CASRLGTAKSAQYF
many | TRBJ1-2 | TRBV5-6 | TRBD1 | TGTGCCAGCAGCTTGGGACAGGGGAGGACTGGCTACACCTTC | CASSLGQGRTGYTF
. | TRBJ2-2 | TRBV28 | TRBD1 | TGTGCCAGCAGTTGTCCCGGGACAGGGAGGACCGGGGAGCTGTTTTTT | CASSCPGTGRTGELFF
many | TRBJ2-3 | TRBV19 | TRBD1 | TGTGCCAGTAGTATAGGCTTACAGGGGCACCCAGCACAAGATACGCAGTATTTT | CASSIGLQGHPAQDTQYF
. | TRBJ1-1 | TRBV28 | . | TGTGCCAGCATTCCAGTTTGGGGCGGTCACACTGAATCTTTCTTT | CASIPVWGGHTESFF
. | TRBJ2-1 | TRBV7-6 | . | TGTGCCAGCAGCCCCTCCCGGGGGAATGAGCAGTTCTTC | CASSPSRGNEQFF
many | TRBJ2-7 | TRBV7-9 | . | TGTGCCAGCAGCGATGGGGTCTTTTACGAGCAGTACTTC | CASSDGVFYEQYF
. | TRBJ2-3 | TRBV6-2/TRBV6-3 | TRBD2 | TGTGCCAGCAGTTACTCGGGGACTAGCGGAGCTTCCACAGATACGCAGTATTTT | CASSYSGTSGASTDTQYF
many | TRBJ2-5 | TRBV2 | TRBD2 | TGTGCCAGCATTAGGACTAGCGGGGCAGAGACCCAGTACTTC | CASIRTSGAETQYF
. | TRBJ2-5 | TRBV28 | . | TGTGCCAGAAGTCCCTCCCCGGGACGCCCGGAGGGCAAGACCCAGTACTTC | CARSPSPGRPEGKTQYF
many | TRBJ1-1 | TRBV18 | . | TGTGCCAGCTCAGAGCGTCTCCCGGGAGCGGGCACTGAAGCTTTCTTT | CASSERLPGAGTEAFF
. | TRBJ2-2 | TRBV7-2 | TRBD2 | TGTGACAGCAGCTTAAGCGGGGCCGGGGAGCTGTTTTTT | CDSSLSGAGELFF
many | TRBJ2-3 | TRBV3-1 | . | TGTGCCAGCAGCCAATTTAGTAGCGGCACAGATACGCAGTATTTT | CASSQFSSGTDTQYF